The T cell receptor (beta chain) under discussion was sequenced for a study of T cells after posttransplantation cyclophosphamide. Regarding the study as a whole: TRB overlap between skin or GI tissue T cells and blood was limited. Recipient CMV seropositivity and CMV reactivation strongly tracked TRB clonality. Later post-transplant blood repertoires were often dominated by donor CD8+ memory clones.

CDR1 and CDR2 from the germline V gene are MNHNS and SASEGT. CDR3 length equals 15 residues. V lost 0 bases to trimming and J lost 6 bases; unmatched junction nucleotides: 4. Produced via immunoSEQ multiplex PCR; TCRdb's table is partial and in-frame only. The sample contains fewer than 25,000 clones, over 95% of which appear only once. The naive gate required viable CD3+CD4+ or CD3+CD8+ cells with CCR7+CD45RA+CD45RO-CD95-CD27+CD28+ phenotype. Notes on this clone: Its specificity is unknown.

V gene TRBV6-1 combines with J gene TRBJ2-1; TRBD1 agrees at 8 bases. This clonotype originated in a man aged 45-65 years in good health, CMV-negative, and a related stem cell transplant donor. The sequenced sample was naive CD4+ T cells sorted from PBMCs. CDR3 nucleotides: TGTGCCAGCAGTGAAGCCAGGACAGGGTCCAATGAGCAGTTCTTC. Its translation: CASSEARTGSNEQFF.